This TCR beta chain was retrieved from a study of OX40 agonist ivuxolimab in advanced cancers. Sequenced by immunoSEQ multiplex PCR; TCRdb stores in-frame clones only, minus some. The sample has 9,500 to 15,000 clones; just under 75% are singletons. With respect to this clone: What it recognizes is unknown.

The V end was cut by 6 bases, the J end by 11 bases, with 17 bases between. There are 13 residues in the CDR3. The germline V gene has CDR1 MNHEY and CDR2 SMNVEV (reference sequence). Study-wide points: Among the nonresponders, some also had low normalized T-cell clonal expansion. At doses 0.1 to 3.0 mg/kg, CD4+ and CD8+ clones expanded. Relatively little clonal expansion, among the lowest observed, appeared in partial responders at 0.1-3.0 mg/kg.

Here the sequenced sample was CD4+ or CD8+ T cells sorted from blood, taken in a trial of the OX40 agonist ivuxolimab. The clonotype originates from an adult with an advanced solid tumor such as melanoma, head and neck, liver or kidney cancer. The chain combines TRBV27 with TRBJ2-1, with D unresolved. The CDR3 loop is CASSFTLDLKQFF. The CDR3 coding sequence is TGTGCCAGCAGCTTTACCCTAGACCTTAAGCAGTTCTTC.